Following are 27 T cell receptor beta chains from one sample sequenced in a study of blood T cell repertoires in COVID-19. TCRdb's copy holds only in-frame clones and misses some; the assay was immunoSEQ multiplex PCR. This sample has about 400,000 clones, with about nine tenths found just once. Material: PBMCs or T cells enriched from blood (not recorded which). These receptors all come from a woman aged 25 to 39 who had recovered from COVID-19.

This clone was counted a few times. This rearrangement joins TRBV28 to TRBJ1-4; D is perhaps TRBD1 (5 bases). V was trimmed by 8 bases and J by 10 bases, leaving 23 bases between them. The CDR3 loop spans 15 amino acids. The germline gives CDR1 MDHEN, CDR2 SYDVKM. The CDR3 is CASEAPGGERGKLFF. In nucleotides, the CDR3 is TGTGCCAGCGAGGCCCCGGGAGGAGAGAGGGGAAAACTGTTTTTT.

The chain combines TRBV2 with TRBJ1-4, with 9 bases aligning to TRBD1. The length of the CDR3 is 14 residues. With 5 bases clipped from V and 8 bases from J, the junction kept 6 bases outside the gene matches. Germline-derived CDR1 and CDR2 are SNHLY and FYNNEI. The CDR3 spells CASSSDRGREKLFF. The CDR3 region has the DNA TGTGCCAGCAGTAGCGACAGGGGGAGGGAAAAACTGTTTTTT. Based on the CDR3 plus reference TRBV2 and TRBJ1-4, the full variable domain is EPEVTQTPSHQVTQMGQEVILRCVPISNHLYFYWYRQILGQKVEFLVSFYNNEISEKSEIFDDQFSVERPDGSNFTLKIRSTKLEDSAMYFCASSSDRGREKLFFGSGTQLSVL.

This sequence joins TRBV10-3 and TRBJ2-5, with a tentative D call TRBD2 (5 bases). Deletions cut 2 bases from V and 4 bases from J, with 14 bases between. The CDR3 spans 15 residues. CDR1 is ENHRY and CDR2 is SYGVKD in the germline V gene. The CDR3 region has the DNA TGTGCCATCAGTGAGCAGTCTAAGCGGCGAGAGACCCAGTACTTC. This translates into CAISEQSKRRETQYF.

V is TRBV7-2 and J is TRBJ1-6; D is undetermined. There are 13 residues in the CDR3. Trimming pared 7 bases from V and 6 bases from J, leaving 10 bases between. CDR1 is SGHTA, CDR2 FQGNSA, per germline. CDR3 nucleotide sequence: TGTGCCAGCACGGAGGGTCCTAATTCACCCCTCCACTTT. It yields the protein CASTEGPNSPLHF.

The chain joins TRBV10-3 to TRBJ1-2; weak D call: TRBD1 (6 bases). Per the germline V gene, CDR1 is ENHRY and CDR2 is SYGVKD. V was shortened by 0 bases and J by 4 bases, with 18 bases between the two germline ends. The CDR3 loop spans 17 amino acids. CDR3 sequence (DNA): TGTGCCATCAGTGAGTCGAAGCAGGGGACGTTCTCCTATGGCTACACCTTC. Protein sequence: CAISESKQGTFSYGYTF.

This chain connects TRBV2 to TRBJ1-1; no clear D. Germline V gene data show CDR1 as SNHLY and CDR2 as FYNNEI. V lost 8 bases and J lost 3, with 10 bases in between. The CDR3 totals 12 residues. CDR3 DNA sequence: TGTGCCAGCGTTCGGGGTTACACTGAAGCTTTCTTT. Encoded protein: CASVRGYTEAFF.

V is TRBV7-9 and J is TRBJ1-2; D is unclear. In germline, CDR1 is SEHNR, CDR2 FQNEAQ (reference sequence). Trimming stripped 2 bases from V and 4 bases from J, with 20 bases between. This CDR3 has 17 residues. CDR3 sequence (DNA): TGTGCCAGCAGCTTATCCTCTTTCCGCTCAGGTCGCTATGGCTACACCTTC. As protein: CASSLSSFRSGRYGYTF. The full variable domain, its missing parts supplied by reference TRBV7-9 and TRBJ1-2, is DTGVSQNPRHKITKRGQNVTFRCDPISEHNRLYWYRQTLGQGPEFLTYFQNEAQLEKSRLLSDRFSAERPKGSFSTLEIQRTEQGDSAMYLCASSLSSFRSGRYGYTFGSGTRLTVV.

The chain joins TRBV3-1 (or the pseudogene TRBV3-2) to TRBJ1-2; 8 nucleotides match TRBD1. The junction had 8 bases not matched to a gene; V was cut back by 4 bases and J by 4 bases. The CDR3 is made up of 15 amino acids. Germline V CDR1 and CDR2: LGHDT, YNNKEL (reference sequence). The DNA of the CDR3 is TGTGCCAGCAGCCTCGCAGGGGGCGAGGGCTATGGCTACACCTTC. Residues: CASSLAGGEGYGYTF.

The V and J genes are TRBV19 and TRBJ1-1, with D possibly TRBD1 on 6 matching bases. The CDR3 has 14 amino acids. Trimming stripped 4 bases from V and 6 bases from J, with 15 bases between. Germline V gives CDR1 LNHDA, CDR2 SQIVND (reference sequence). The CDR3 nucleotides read TGTGCCAGTAGTAAGCAGGGGATAGGCGCTGAAGCTTTCTTT. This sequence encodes CASSKQGIGAEAFF.

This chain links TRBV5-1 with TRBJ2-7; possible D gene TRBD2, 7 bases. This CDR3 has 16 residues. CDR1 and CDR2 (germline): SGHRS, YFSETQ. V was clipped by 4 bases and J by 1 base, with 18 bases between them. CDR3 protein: CASSHRGGAFSYEQYF. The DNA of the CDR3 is TGCGCCAGCAGCCATCGAGGGGGGGCGTTTTCCTACGAGCAGTACTTC.

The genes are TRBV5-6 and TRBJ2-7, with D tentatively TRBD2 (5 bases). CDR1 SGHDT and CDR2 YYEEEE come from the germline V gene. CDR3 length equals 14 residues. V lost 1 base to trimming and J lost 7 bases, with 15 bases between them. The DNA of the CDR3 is TGTGCCAGCAGCTTGACACCCGGGCGCGGGGAGCAGTACTTC. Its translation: CASSLTPGRGEQYF.

The CDR3 nucleotides read TGCGCCAGCAGCTTGGTCGGTGTCCTGAACACTGAAGCTTTCTTT. Amino acid sequence: CASSLVGVLNTEAFF. The chain carries TRBV5-1 and TRBJ1-1; D not certain. V lost 0 bases, J lost 0 bases, and 9 bases lay in between. CDR1 and CDR2 from the germline V gene are SGHRS and YFSETQ. This CDR3 contains 15 residues.

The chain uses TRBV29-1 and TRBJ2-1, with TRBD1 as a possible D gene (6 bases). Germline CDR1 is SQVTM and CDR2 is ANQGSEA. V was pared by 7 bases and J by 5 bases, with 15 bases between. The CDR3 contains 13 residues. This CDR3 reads CSANRVFNNEQFF. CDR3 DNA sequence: TGCAGCGCCAACAGGGTTTTTAACAATGAGCAGTTCTTC.

The CDR3 bases are TGTGCCAGCAGCTTAGCAAGGGCAGGGGTCCTCACCGGGGAGCTGTTTTTT. Its protein is CASSLARAGVLTGELFF. The chain uses TRBV7-2 and TRBJ2-2; weak D call: TRBD1 (6 bases). Germline V gene data show CDR1 as SGHTA and CDR2 as FQGNSA. Trimming shortened V by 0 bases and J by 4 bases, and 15 bases separated the two germline ends. This CDR3 has 17 residues.

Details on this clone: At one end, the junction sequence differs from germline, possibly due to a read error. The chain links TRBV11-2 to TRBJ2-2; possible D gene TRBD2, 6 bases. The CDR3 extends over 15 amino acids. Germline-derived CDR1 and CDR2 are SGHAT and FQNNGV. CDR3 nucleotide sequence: TGTGCCAGCAGCTTAGCCAGGGAGGCACACCGGGGAGCTGTTTTT. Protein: CASSLAREAHRGAVF.

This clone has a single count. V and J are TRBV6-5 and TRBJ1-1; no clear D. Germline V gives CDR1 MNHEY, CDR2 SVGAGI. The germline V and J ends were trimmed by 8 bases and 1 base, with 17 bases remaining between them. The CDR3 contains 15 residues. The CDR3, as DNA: TGTGCCAGCTCACAGACCCATTCGAAGAACACTGAAGCTTTCTTT. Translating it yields CASSQTHSKNTEAFF.

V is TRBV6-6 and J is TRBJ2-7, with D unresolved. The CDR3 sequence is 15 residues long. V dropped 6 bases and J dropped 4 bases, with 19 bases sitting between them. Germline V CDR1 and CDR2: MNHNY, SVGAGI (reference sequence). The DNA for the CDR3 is TGTGCCAGCAGCTCCCCCACACGTGTCGAATACGAGCAGTACTTC. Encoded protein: CASSSPTRVEYEQYF.

CDR3 amino acids: CASSQDRGAHGYTF. In DNA form, the CDR3 reads TGTGCCAGCAGCCAGGACAGGGGCGCCCATGGCTACACCTTC. J is TRBJ1-2 and V is TRBV11-2, with 9 bases identical to TRBD1. With V trimmed by 5 bases and J by 6 bases, 7 bases remained unmatched. This CDR3 has 14 amino acids. Germline assignment: CDR1 SGHAT and CDR2 FQNNGV.

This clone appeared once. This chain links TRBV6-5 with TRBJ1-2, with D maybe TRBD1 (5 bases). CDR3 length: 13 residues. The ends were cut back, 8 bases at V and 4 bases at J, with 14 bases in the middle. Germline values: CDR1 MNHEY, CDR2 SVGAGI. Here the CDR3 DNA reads TGTGCCAGCGGCAGGGCGACGGTCTATGGCTACACCTTC. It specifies CASGRATVYGYTF.

The CDR3 coding sequence is TGTGCCACAGCTCCGGGTCCCTCGATGAACACTGAAGCTTTCTTT. Its translation: CATAPGPSMNTEAFF. The V call is TRBV10-3, the J call TRBJ1-1; unclear D gene. The CDR3 extends over 15 amino acids. V dropped 10 bases and J dropped 0 bases, with 18 bases sitting between them. Per the germline V gene, CDR1 is ENHRY and CDR2 is SYGVKD.

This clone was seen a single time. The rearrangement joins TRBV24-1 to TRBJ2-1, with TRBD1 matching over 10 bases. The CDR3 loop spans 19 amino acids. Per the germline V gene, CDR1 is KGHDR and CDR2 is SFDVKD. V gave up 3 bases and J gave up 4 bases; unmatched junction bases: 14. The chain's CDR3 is CATSDPNQATGGGYNEQFF. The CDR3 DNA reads TGTGCCACCAGTGATCCTAATCAGGCGACAGGGGGCGGTTACAATGAGCAGTTCTTC.

The CDR3 sequence is CASSKGTGPGNTIYF. The CDR3 bases are TGCGCCAGCAGCAAAGGGACAGGACCTGGAAACACCATATATTTT. The gene calls are TRBV5-1 and TRBJ1-3; 8 nucleotides match TRBD1. Germline CDR1 and CDR2: SGHRS and YFSETQ. With V trimmed by 4 bases and J by 2 bases, 5 bases remained unmatched. The CDR3 is 15 amino acids.

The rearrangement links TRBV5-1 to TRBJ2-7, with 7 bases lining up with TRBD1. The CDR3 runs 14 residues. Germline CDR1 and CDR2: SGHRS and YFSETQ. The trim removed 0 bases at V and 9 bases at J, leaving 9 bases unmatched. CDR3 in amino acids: CASSLDRGSIGQYF. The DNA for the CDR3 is TGCGCCAGCAGCTTGGACAGGGGAAGTATCGGGCAGTACTTC.

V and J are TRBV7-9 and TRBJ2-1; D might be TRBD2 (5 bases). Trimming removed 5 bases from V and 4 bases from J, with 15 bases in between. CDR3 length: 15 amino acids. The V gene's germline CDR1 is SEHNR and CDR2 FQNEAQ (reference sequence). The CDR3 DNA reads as TGTGCCAGCAGCCGCAAGGAGACGGGGTACAATGAGCAGTTCTTC. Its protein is CASSRKETGYNEQFF.

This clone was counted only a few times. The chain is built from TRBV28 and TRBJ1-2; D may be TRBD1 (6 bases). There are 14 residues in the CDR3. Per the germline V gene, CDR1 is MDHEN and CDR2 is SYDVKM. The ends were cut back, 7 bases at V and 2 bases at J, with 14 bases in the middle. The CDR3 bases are TGTGCCAGCACTCCCGGTGGGGGCAACTATGGCTACACCTTC. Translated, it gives CASTPGGGNYGYTF.

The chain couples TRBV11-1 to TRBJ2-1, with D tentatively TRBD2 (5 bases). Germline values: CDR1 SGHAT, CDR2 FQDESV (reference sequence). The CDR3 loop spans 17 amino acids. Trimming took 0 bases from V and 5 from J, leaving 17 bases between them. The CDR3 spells CASSLALLRASHNEQFF. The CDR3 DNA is TGTGCCAGCAGCTTAGCGCTATTGAGGGCCTCACACAATGAGCAGTTCTTC.

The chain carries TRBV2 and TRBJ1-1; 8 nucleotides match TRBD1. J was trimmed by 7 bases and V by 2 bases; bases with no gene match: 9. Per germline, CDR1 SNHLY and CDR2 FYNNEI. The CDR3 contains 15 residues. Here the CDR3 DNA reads TGTGCCAGCAGTGAATTAGGGCAGGGGGCCCTTGAAGCTTTCTTT. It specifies CASSELGQGALEAFF.